Each of the 22 T cell receptor beta chains below was sequenced from the same sample in a study of T cell changes during pregnancy in multiple sclerosis. Data came from immunoSEQ multiplex PCR; TCRdb stores just in-frame clones and leaves some out. The sample has around 63,000 clones; approximately 92% are singletons. The sequencing here drew on CD8+ T cells from peripheral blood mononuclear cells, taken in the third trimester of pregnancy. All receptors come from a female donor in good health, enrolled as a control in a pregnancy study.

The chain links TRBV29-1 to TRBJ2-2, with no clear D. The germline V gene encodes CDR1 SQVTM and CDR2 ANQGSEA. The CDR3 has 13 residues. V dropped 4 bases and J dropped 1 base, with 7 bases sitting between them. CDR3 protein: CSVGARNTGELFF. The CDR3 DNA reads as TGCAGCGTTGGCGCTCGGAACACCGGGGAGCTGTTTTTT.

The V and J genes are TRBV7-2 and TRBJ2-7, with 9 bases identical to TRBD1. Germline V gene data show CDR1 as SGHTA and CDR2 as FQGNSA. The CDR3 extends over 13 amino acids. Germline trimming cut 3 bases from V and 4 bases from J; bases unmatched to any gene: 1. CDR3 sequence (DNA): TGTGCCAGCAGCTTTGGACAGGGGTACGAGCAGTACTTC. Its protein product is CASSFGQGYEQYF.

This clone was seen only once. This sequence joins TRBV7-9 and TRBJ1-1; D may be TRBD1 (5 bases). V lost 0 bases and J 8 bases, leaving 10 bases between the germline ends. Germline lookup yields CDR1 SEHNR and CDR2 FQNEAQ (reference sequence). The CDR3 loop spans 13 amino acids. CDR3 sequence reads: CASSLATQGEAFF. In DNA, the CDR3 is TGTGCCAGCAGCTTAGCGACTCAGGGCGAAGCTTTCTTT.

This clone showed up just once. CDR3 in amino acids: CASSFTGAGAEAFF. CDR3 DNA sequence: TGTGCCAGCAGCTTTACAGGCGCGGGGGCTGAAGCTTTCTTT. This chain links TRBV7-3 with TRBJ1-1, with D tentatively TRBD1 (5 bases). The CDR3 sequence is 14 residues long. Germline-derived CDR1 and CDR2 are SGHTA and FQGTGA. The V end was cut by 3 bases, the J end by 6 bases, with 14 bases between.

The V gene is TRBV18, the J gene TRBJ2-7, with 9 bases fitting TRBD1. V was clipped by 3 bases and J by 0 bases; unmatched bases: 3. CDR3 length: 15 residues. Per germline, CDR1 KGHSH and CDR2 LQKENI. Written as DNA, the CDR3 is TGTGCCAGCTCACCCGGACAGGGGAGCTCCTACGAGCAGTACTTC. The encoded protein is CASSPGQGSSYEQYF.

The CDR3 protein is CASSQDPRGPYTEAFF. The CDR3 DNA reads as TGTGCCAGCAGCCAAGATCCCAGGGGGCCATACACTGAAGCTTTCTTT. V and J are TRBV14 and TRBJ1-1, with TRBD1 matching over 8 bases. The germline V gene has CDR1 SGHDN and CDR2 FVKESK. V lost 0 bases to trimming and J lost 3 bases; unmatched junction nucleotides: 6. CDR3 size: 16 residues.

This sequence joins TRBV27 and TRBJ2-1, with 8 nucleotides matching TRBD2. The CDR3 consists of 15 residues. Germline V lookup: CDR1 MNHEY, CDR2 SMNVEV (reference sequence). V was pared by 8 bases and J by 4 bases, with 10 bases of the junction left unmatched. The CDR3 spells CASRQAAGEYNEQFF. In DNA form, the CDR3 reads TGTGCCAGCCGTCAGGCAGCGGGAGAATACAATGAGCAGTTCTTC.

The chain employs TRBV7-3 and TRBJ2-2; 8 positions match TRBD1. CDR3 length: 17 amino acids. Unmatched junction bases numbered 13, after V lost 6 bases and J lost 4 bases. Per the germline V gene, CDR1 is SGHTA and CDR2 is FQGTGA. CDR3: CASREQGQGGGTGELFF. CDR3 in DNA: TGTGCCAGCAGGGAACAAGGACAGGGTGGGGGCACCGGGGAGCTGTTTTTT. Variable domain in full (rest from reference TRBV7-3 and TRBJ2-2): GAGVSQTPSNKVTEKGKYVELRCDPISGHTALYWYRQSLGQGPEFLIYFQGTGAADDSGLPNDRFFAVRPEGSVSTLKIQRTERGDSAVYLCASREQGQGGGTGELFFGEGSRLTVL.

CDR3 nucleotide sequence: TGTGCCACCAGCGACCCTAAGCGGGGACGCGATACGCAGTATTTT. This sequence encodes CATSDPKRGRDTQYF. This chain links TRBV15 with TRBJ2-3; 7 bases match TRBD2. Germline loops: CDR1 LNHNV, CDR2 YYDKDF (reference sequence). This CDR3 has 15 amino acids. V shed 5 bases and J 6 bases; nucleotides not matched to a gene: 11.

The chain has TRBV19 and TRBJ2-7; 8 bases are shared with TRBD1. The trim removed 6 bases at V and 3 bases at J, leaving 1 base unmatched. From germline, CDR1 is LNHDA and CDR2 SQIVND (reference sequence). The CDR3 spans 12 residues. CDR3 region: CASSGQGYEQYF. For the CDR3, the DNA is TGTGCCAGTAGCGGACAGGGCTACGAGCAGTACTTC.

The chain has TRBV6-1 and TRBJ1-3; a weak D match, TRBD1 (5 bases). V was pared by 2 bases and J by 6 bases, with 14 bases between. The germline gives CDR1 MNHNS, CDR2 SASEGT. The CDR3 has 15 amino acids. The CDR3 reads CASSEYRQGENTIYF. CDR3 bases: TGTGCCAGCAGTGAATATCGGCAGGGTGAAAACACCATATATTTT.

The chain carries TRBV4-3 and TRBJ2-7, with D possibly matching TRBD1 (6 bases). The CDR3 is 16 amino acids. CDR1 is LGHNA, CDR2 YSLEER, per germline. Trimming took off 0 bases at V and 6 bases at J, with 18 bases between the two ends. CDR3 protein: CASSQDRTASGLEQYF. CDR3 DNA sequence: TGCGCCAGCAGCCAAGATAGGACAGCCAGTGGGCTCGAGCAGTACTTC.

The sample holds one count of this clone. The V gene is TRBV21-1, the J gene TRBJ2-1; TRBD2 is taken as the D call from the table, unchecked against the DNA. TRBV21-1 is labeled a pseudogene. The CDR3 sequence is 18 residues long. The CDR3 here is CASSKSITSGRAINEQFF. CDR3 bases: TGTGCCAGCAGCAAAAGTATTACTAGCGGAAGGGCAATCAATGAGCAGTTCTTC.

The chain carries TRBV7-2 and TRBJ1-1; 7 bases agree with TRBD1. This CDR3 region has 15 residues. V was clipped by 2 bases and J by 0 bases; unmatched bases: 3. CDR1 and CDR2 (germline): SGHTA, FQGNSA. Here the CDR3 DNA reads TGTGCCAGCAGCTTATCCGACAGGGTGAACACTGAAGCTTTCTTT. It codes for CASSLSDRVNTEAFF.

This rearrangement joins TRBV4-3 to TRBJ2-2, with 7 bases fitting TRBD1. The CDR3 covers 17 residues. Germline CDR1 LGHNA, CDR2 YSLEER. Trimming took 3 bases from V and 2 from J; bases not matched to a gene: 9. The CDR3 DNA sequence: TGCGCCAGCAGCCAGGGTTCCGGGACAGAAAACACCGGGGAGCTGTTTTTT. Amino acids: CASSQGSGTENTGELFF.

The chain combines TRBV7-8 with TRBJ1-2, with D perhaps matching TRBD1 (6 bases). Germline V CDR1 and CDR2: SGHVS, FQNEAQ. Trimming stripped 3 bases from V and 2 bases from J, with 13 bases between. CDR3 length: 15 residues. CDR3 in amino acids: CASSFSRTENYGYTF. For the CDR3, the DNA is TGTGCCAGCAGCTTCTCCCGGACAGAAAACTATGGCTACACCTTC.

The chain recombines TRBV4-3 with TRBJ2-1; TRBD1 agrees at 7 bases. V shed 3 bases and J 0 bases; nucleotides not matched to a gene: 8. The CDR3 extends over 17 amino acids. CDR1 is LGHNA, CDR2 YSLEER, per germline. The CDR3, as DNA: TGCGCCAGCAGCCAGGATCACCGGGACAGCTCCTACAATGAGCAGTTCTTC. Its translation is CASSQDHRDSSYNEQFF.

The chain is built from TRBV6-5 and TRBJ1-1, with 8 positions matching TRBD1. The CDR3 has 14 amino acids. With 6 bases clipped from V and 4 bases from J, the junction kept 7 bases outside the gene matches. Germline assignment: CDR1 MNHEY and CDR2 SVGAGI. This CDR3 reads CASSGQGRVTEAFF. The DNA for the CDR3 is TGTGCCAGCAGCGGACAGGGCCGAGTCACTGAAGCTTTCTTT.

This sequence joins TRBV19 and TRBJ2-1; D is unclear. V lost 9 bases and J 5 bases, leaving 11 bases between the germline ends. Germline CDR1 reads LNHDA; CDR2 reads SQIVND (reference sequence). The CDR3 is made up of 12 amino acids. CDR3 amino acids: CASVALNNEQFF. The DNA of the CDR3 is TGTGCCAGCGTGGCCCTGAACAATGAGCAGTTCTTC.

CDR3 sequence: CASSPTHPREEEQYF. CDR3 nucleotides: TGCGCCAGCAGCCCCACACACCCCCGAGAGGAAGAGCAGTACTTC. This sequence joins TRBV5-1 and TRBJ2-7; D unclear. V lost 4 bases and J lost 7, with 21 bases in between. Germline V gene lookup returns CDR1 SGHRS and CDR2 YFSETQ. The CDR3 length is 15 residues.

The V gene is TRBV4-3, the J gene TRBJ1-1, with 9 bases aligning to TRBD1. Germline trimming cut 4 bases from V and 4 bases from J; bases unmatched to any gene: 7. The germline V gene encodes CDR1 LGHNA and CDR2 YSLEER. The CDR3 spans 15 residues. Here the CDR3 reads CASSPDRQGGTEAFF. The CDR3 DNA is TGCGCCAGCAGCCCGGATCGACAGGGGGGCACTGAAGCTTTCTTT.

This chain joins TRBV27 and TRBJ2-7; 7 nucleotides match TRBD1. The CDR3 sequence is 14 residues long. Losses at the gene ends were 6 bases for V and 3 bases for J; bases not matched to a gene: 8. From germline, CDR1 is MNHEY and CDR2 SMNVEV (reference sequence). CDR3 sequence (DNA): TGTGCCAGCAGAACTCGGGACAGCTACTACGAGCAGTACTTC. This sequence encodes CASRTRDSYYEQYF.